This TCR beta chain appears in the sequencing data of a study of naive CD8 T cells in extremely preterm neonates. Data came from immunoSEQ multiplex PCR; TCRdb stores just in-frame clones and leaves some out. Of more than 5,500 clones detected, around 97% appear once; the ten largest clones hold 0.3% to 0.4%. Sequencing used naive CD8+ T cells from blood. This clonotype was sampled from a human donor in good health.

CDR3 nucleotide sequence: TGTGCCAGTAGTGCTGGACAGGGGCGGCCTTATAGCAATCAGCCCCAGCATTTT. Translating it yields CASSAGQGRPYSNQPQHF. This chain connects TRBV19 to TRBJ1-5, with 9 bases lining up with TRBD1. After removal of 5 bases from V and 0 bases from J, the junction contained 11 bases not matched to a gene. CDR3 length: 18 residues. Germline CDR1 is LNHDA and CDR2 is SQIVND (reference sequence).